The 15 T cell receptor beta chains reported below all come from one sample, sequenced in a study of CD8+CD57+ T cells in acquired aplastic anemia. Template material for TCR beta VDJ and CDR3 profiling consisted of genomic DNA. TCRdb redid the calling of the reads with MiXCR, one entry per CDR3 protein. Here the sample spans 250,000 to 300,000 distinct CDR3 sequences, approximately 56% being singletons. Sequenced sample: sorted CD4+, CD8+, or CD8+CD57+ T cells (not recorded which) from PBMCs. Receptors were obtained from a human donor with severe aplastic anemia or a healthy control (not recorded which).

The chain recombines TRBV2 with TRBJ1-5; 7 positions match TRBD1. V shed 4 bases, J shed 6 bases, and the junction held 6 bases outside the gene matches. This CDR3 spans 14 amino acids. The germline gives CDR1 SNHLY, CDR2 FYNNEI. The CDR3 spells CASSATGEGQPQHF. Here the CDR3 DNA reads TGTGCCAGCAGTGCAACAGGGGAAGGTCAGCCCCAGCATTTT.

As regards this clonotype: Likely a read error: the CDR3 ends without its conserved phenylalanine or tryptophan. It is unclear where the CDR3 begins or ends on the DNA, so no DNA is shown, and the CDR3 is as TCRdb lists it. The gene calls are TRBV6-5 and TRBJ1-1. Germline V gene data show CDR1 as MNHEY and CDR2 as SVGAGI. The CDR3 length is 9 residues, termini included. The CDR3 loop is CASSSRLAG.

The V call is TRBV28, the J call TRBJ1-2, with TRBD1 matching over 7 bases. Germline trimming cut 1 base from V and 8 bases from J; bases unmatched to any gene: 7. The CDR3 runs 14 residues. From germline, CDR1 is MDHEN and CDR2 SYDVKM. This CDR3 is CASSLFQGGRGYTF. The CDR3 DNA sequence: TGTGCCAGCAGTTTATTCCAGGGGGGCAGGGGCTACACCTTC.

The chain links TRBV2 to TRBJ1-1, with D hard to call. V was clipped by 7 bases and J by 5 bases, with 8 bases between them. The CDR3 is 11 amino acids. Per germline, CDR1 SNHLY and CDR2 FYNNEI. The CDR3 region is CASKTKTEAFF. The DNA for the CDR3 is TGTGCCAGCAAAACGAAGACTGAAGCTTTCTTT.

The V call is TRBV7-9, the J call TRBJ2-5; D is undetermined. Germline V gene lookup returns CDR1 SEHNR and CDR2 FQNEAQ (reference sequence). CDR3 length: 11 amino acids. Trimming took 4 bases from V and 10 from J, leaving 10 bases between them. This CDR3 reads CASSSREDQYF. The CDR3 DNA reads TGTGCCAGCAGCTCCCGAGAAGACCAGTACTTC.

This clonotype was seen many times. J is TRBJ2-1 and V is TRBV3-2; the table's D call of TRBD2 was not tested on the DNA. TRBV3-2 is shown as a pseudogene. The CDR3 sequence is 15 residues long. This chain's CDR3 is CASTKTTSGVGRPFF. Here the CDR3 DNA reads TGTGCCAGCACCAAAACGACTAGCGGGGTCGGGAGGCCGTTCTTC.

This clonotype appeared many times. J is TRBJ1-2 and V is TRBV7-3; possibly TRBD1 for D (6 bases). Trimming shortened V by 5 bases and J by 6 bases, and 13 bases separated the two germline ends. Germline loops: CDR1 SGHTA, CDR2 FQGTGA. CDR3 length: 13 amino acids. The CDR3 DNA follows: TGTGCCAGCAGCGGGGGGGGGCTGGATGGCTACACCTTC. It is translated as CASSGGGLDGYTF.

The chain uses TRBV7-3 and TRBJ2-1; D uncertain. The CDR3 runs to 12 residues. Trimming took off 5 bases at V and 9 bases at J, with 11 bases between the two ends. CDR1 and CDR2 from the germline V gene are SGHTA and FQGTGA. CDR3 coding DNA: TGTGCCAGCAGCCATCCGTTAGGTGAGCAGTTCTTC. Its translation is CASSHPLGEQFF.

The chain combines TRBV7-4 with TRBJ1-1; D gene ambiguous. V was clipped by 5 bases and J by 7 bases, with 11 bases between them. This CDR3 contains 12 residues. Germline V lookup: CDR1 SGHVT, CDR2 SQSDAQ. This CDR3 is CASSKKANEAFF. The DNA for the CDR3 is TGTGCCAGCAGCAAAAAGGCCAATGAAGCTTTCTTT.

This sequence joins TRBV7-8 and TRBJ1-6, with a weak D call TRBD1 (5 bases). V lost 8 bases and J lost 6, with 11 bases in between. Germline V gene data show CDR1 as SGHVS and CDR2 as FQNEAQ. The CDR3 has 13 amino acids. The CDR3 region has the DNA TGTGCCAGCGCGGACATAAGTAATTCACCCCTCCACTTT. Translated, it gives CASADISNSPLHF.

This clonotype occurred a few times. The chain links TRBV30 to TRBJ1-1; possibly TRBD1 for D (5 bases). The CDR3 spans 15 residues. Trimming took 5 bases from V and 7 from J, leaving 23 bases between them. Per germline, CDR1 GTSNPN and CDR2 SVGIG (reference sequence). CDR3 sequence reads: CAWGGSPKARDEAFF. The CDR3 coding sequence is TGTGCCTGGGGGGGATCCCCAAAGGCTCGGGATGAAGCTTTCTTT.

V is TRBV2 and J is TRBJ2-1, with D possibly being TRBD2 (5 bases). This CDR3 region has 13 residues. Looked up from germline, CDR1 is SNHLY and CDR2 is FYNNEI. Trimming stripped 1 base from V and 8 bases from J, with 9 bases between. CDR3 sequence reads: CASSEGVRDEQFF. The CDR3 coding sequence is TGTGCCAGCAGTGAAGGGGTGAGGGATGAGCAGTTCTTC.

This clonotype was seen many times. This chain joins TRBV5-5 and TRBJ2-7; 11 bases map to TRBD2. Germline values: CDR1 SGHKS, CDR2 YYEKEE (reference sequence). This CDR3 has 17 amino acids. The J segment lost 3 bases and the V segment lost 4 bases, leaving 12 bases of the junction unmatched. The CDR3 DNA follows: TGTGCCAGCAGCATACTAGCGGGGGCCCTTACCCGCTACGAGCAGTACTTC. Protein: CASSILAGALTRYEQYF.

The DNA for the CDR3 is TGTGCCAGCAGTGAATCGTCGGAGCAGTACTTC. Its protein product is CASSESSEQYF. The chain links TRBV2 to TRBJ2-7; D unclear. With 2 bases removed from V and 7 bases from J, the gap between germline ends came to 6 bases. This CDR3 comprises 11 residues. Germline loops: CDR1 SNHLY, CDR2 FYNNEI.

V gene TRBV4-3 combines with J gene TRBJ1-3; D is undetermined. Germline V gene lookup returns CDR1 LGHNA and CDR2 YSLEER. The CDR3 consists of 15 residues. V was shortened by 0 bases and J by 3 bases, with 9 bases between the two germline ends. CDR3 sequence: CASSQDFGVGNTIYF. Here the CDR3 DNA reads TGCGCCAGCAGCCAAGATTTCGGGGTTGGAAACACCATATATTTT.